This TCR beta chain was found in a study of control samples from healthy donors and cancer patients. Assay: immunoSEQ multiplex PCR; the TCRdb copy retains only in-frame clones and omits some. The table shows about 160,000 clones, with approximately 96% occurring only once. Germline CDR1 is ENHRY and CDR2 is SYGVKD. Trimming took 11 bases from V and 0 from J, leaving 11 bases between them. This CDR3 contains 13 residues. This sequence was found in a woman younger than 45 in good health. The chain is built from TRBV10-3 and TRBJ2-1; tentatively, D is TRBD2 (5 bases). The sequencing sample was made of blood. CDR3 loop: CASTGSSYNEQFF. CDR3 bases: TGTGCCTCCACGGGAAGCTCCTACAATGAGCAGTTCTTC.